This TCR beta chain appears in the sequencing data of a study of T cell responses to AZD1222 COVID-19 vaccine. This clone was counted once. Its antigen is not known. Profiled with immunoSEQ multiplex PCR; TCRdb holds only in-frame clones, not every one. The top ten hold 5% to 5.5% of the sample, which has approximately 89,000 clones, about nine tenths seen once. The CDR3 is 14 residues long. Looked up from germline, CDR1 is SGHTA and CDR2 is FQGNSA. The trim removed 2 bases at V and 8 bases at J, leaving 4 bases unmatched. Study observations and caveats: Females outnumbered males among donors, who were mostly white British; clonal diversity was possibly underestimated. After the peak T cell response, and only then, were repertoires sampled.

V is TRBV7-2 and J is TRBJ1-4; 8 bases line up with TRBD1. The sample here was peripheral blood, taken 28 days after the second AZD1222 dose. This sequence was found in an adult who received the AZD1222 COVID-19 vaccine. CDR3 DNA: TGTGCCAGCAGCTTACAGGGGGCACGAGAAAAACTGTTTTTT. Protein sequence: CASSLQGAREKLFF. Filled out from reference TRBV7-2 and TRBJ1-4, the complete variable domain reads GAGVSQSPSNKVTEKGKDVELRCDPISGHTALYWYRQSLGQGLEFLIYFQGNSAPDKSGLPSDRFSAERTGGSVSTLTIQRTQQEDSAVYLCASSLQGAREKLFFGSGTQLSVL.